The 3 T cell receptor beta chains presented below share a single source sample, sequenced in a study of blood T cell repertoires in COVID-19. The assay was immunoSEQ multiplex PCR, and TCRdb's table has in-frame clones only and misses some. The sample holds approximately 360,000 clones, 70% to 90% seen once. The sample comprised peripheral blood. These receptors all stem from a man between 40 and 49 years old with acute or convalescent COVID-19.

This chain connects TRBV4-1 to TRBJ2-3, with 7 bases that match TRBD2. Looked up from germline, CDR1 is MGHRA and CDR2 is YSYEKL. The V segment lost 1 base and the J segment 4 bases; nucleotides outside the gene matches: 5. This CDR3 spans 15 amino acids. CDR3 nucleotides: TGCGCCAGCAGCCAAGTCTGGGGGGGTCCAGATACGCAGTATTTT. This translates into CASSQVWGGPDTQYF.

V and J are TRBV5-4 and TRBJ2-7, with TRBD1 matching over 7 bases. V dropped 4 bases and J dropped 4; count of bases not matched to a gene: 20. CDR1 and CDR2 from the germline V gene are SGHNT and YYREEE (reference sequence). The CDR3 consists of 18 residues. CDR3 sequence reads: CASSPVGISGQLLYEQYF. The CDR3 DNA is TGTGCCAGCAGCCCGGTCGGAATCTCGGGACAGCTCCTATACGAGCAGTACTTC.

The rearrangement uses TRBV4-2 and TRBJ1-5, with 7 bases fitting TRBD1. This CDR3 comprises 16 residues. The germline CDR1 and CDR2 sequences are LGHNA and YNFKEQ. J was trimmed by 0 bases and V by 4 bases; bases with no gene match: 6. Here the CDR3 DNA reads TGTGCCAGCAGCCCGTACAGGGGATTTAGCAATCAGCCCCAGCATTTT. This codes for CASSPYRGFSNQPQHF.